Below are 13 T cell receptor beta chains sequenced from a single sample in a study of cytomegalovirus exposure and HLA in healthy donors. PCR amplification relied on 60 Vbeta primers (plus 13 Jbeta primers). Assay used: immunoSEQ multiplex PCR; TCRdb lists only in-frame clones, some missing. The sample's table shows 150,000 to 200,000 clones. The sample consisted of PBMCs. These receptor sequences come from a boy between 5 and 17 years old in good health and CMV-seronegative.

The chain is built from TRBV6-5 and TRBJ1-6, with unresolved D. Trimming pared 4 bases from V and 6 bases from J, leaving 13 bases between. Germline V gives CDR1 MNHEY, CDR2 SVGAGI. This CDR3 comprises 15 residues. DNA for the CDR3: TGTGCCAGCAGTTCGCCCCAGACGGGTAATTCACCCCTCCACTTT. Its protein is CASSSPQTGNSPLHF.

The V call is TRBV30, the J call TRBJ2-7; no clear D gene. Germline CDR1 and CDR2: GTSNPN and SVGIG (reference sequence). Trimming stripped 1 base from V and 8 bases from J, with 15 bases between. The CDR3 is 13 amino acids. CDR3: CAWSGVDHSKQYF. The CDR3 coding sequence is TGTGCCTGGAGTGGCGTTGATCACAGTAAGCAGTACTTC. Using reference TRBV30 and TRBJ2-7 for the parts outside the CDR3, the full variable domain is SQTIHQWPATLVQPVGSPLSLECTVEGTSNPNLYWYRQAAGRGLQLLFYSVGIGQISSEVPQNLSASRPQDRQFILSSKKLLLSDSGFYLCAWSGVDHSKQYFGPGTRLTVT.

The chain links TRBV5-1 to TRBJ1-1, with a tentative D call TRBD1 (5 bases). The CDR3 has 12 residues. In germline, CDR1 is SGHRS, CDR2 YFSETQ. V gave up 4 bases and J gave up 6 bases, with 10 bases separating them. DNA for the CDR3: TGCGCCAGCAGCCCGGGGGAACCTGAAGCTTTCTTT. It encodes CASSPGEPEAFF.

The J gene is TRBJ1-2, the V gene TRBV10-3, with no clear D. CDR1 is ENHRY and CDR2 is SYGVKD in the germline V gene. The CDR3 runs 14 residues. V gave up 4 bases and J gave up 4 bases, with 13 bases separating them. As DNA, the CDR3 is TGTGCCATCAGTGCTGCCGGCGGAAGCTATGGCTACACCTTC. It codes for CAISAAGGSYGYTF.

DNA for the CDR3: TGTGCCAGCAGTTTATTTGAGGTCAGAGCCTACGAGCAGTACTTC. It is translated as CASSLFEVRAYEQYF. The chain is built from TRBV28 and TRBJ2-7; D call uncertain. Per germline, CDR1 MDHEN and CDR2 SYDVKM. V was shortened by 1 base and J by 2 bases, with 12 bases between the two germline ends. This CDR3 contains 15 residues.

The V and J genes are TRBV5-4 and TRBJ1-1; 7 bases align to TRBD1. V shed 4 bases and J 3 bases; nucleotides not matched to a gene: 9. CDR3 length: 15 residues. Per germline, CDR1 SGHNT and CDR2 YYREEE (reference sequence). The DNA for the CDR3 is TGTGCCAGCAGCGAAAGAGGGGGCACGGACACTGAAGCTTTCTTT. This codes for CASSERGGTDTEAFF.

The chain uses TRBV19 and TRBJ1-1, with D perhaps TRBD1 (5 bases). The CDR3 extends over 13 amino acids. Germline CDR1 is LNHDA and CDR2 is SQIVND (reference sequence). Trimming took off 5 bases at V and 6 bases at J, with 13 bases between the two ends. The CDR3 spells CASSYRGGPEAFF. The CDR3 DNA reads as TGTGCCAGTAGTTATAGGGGAGGACCTGAAGCTTTCTTT. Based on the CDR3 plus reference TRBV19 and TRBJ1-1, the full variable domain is DGGITQSPKYLFRKEGQNVTLSCEQNLNHDAMYWYRQDPGQGLRLIYYSQIVNDFQKGDIAEGYSVSREKKESFPLTVTSAQKNPTAFYLCASSYRGGPEAFFGQGTRLTVV.

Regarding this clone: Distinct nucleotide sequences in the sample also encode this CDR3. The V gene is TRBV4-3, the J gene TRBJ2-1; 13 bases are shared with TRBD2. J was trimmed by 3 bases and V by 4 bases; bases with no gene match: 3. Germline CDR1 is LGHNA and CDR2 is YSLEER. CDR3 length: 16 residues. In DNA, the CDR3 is TGCGCCAGCAGCCGCGGACTAGCGGGGGACTACAATGAGCAGTTCTTC. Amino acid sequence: CASSRGLAGDYNEQFF.

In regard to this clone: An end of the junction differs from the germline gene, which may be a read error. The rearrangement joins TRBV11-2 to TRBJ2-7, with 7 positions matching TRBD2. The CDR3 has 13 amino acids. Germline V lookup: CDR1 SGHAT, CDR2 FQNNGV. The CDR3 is CASSYGRSYEQYF. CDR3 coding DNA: TGTGCCAGCAGCTACGGGAGGTCCTATGAGCAGTACTTC.

The DNA for the CDR3 is TGTGCCAGCAGCGTAGGCGGACAGGGGCCCCTCCTGTACTTC. Translated: CASSVGGQGPLLYF. The V and J genes are TRBV9 and TRBJ2-5; 9 positions agree with TRBD1. CDR3 length equals 14 residues. In germline, CDR1 is SGDLS, CDR2 YYNGEE. Losses at the gene ends were 0 bases for V and 13 bases for J; bases not matched to a gene: 10. Using reference TRBV9 and TRBJ2-5 for the parts outside the CDR3, the full variable domain is DSGVTQTPKHLITATGQRVTLRCSPRSGDLSVYWYQQSLDQGLQFLIQYYNGEERAKGNILERFSAQQFPDLHSELNLSSLELGDSALYFCASSVGGQGPLLYFGPGTRLLVL.

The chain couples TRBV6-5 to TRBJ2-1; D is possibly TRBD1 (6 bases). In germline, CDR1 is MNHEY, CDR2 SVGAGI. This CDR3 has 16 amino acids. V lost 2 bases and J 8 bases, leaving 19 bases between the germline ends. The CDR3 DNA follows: TGTGCCAGCAGTTACGGTCTAACAGGGTGGATGGATGAGCAGTTCTTC. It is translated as CASSYGLTGWMDEQFF.

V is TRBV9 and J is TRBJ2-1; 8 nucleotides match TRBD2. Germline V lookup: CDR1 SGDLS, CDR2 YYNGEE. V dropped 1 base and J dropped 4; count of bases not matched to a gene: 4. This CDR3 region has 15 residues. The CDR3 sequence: CASSVRGGEYNEQFF. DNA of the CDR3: TGTGCCAGCAGCGTACGGGGGGGCGAATACAATGAGCAGTTCTTC.

This CDR3 is CASSSEGPNEKLFF. The CDR3, as DNA: TGTGCCAGCAGCTCGGAGGGCCCTAATGAAAAACTGTTTTTT. The genes are TRBV7-9 and TRBJ1-4; D gene ambiguous. Trimming took off 4 bases at V and 3 bases at J, with 9 bases between the two ends. Germline V CDR1 and CDR2: SEHNR, FQNEAQ (reference sequence). The CDR3 is 14 amino acids.